The following is a T cell receptor beta chain sequence with its context. The target antigen is unknown. Primed by a sample-barcoded 5' primer and a J-beta primer mix, a second PCR proceeded for about 7 to 11 cycles. MiXCR, applied by TCRdb to the 5' RACE reads, yields one record per CDR3 protein. The table records fewer than 950,000 distinct CDR3 sequences, around 36% of them present only once. The sample originates from a study of blood T cells in healthy people across ages. Notes on the study in general: Across the age range, TCR beta diversity per million T cells fell in a roughly linear way. It was found that TCR beta diversity correlated strongly with the percentage of naive T cells.

V was pared by 3 bases and J by 0 bases, with 10 bases between. The length of the CDR3 is 15 residues. The sequence came from a man aged 18 to 29 in good health. Sequenced input: blood. The chain employs TRBV12-3 or TRBV12-4 and TRBJ2-3, with a possible D match to TRBD1 (5 bases). CDR3 DNA sequence: TGTGCCAGCAGTTTTCAGGGCATCAGCACAGATACGCAGTATTTT. Encoded protein: CASSFQGISTDTQYF.